Sequencing of this T cell receptor beta chain was carried out in a study of blood T cells in healthy people across ages. The authors ran a second PCR of about 6 to 12 cycles using a sample-barcoded 5' primer and a J-beta primer mix. Using its own MiXCR run on the 5' RACE reads, TCRdb lists one record per CDR3 protein. Found here are about a million distinct CDR3 sequences, roughly two fifths of them singletons; the top ten hold around 14%. Regarding this clonotype: Its antigen is still unknown. The conserved phenylalanine or tryptophan is not found at the CDR3 terminus, so this likely reflects a read error.

The CDR3 runs to 14 residues. V lost 6 bases, J lost 4 bases, and 13 bases lay in between. In germline, CDR1 is MNHEY, CDR2 SMNVEV (reference sequence). Roughly 10 milliliters was the volume of peripheral blood drawn from each donor. Findings of the study overall: Unsorted PBMC input precluded a conclusive naive versus antigen-experienced comparison. Getting older went along with TCR beta diversity per million T cells dropping roughly linearly.

The TCR comes from a man between 18 and 35 years old in good health. Sequencing input: blood. The chain couples TRBV27 to TRBJ2-1; D could derive from TRBD1 or TRBD2 (5 bases each). For the CDR3, the DNA is TGTGCCAGCAGACTTGGGACGGCATACAATGAGCAGTTCTTA. Translation gives CASRLGTAYNEQFL.